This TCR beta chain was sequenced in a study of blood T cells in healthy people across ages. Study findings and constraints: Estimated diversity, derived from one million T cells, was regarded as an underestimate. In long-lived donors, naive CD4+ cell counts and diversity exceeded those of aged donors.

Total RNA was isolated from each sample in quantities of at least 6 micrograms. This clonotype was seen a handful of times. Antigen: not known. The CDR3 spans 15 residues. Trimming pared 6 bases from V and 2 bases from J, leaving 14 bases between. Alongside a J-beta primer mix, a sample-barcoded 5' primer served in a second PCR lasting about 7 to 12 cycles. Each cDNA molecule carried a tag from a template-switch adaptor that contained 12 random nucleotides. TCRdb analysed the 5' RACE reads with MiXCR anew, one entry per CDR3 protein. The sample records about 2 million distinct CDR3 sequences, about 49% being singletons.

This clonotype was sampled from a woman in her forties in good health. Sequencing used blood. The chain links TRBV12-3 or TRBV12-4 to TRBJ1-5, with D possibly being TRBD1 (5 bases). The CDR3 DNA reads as TGTGCCAGCAGCCCCGGACACGGCCGCAATCAGCCCCAGCATTTT. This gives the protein CASSPGHGRNQPQHF.